This T cell receptor (beta chain) stems from a study of graft-versus-host responses after intestinal transplantation. Measured with immunoSEQ multiplex PCR; TCRdb has only the in-frame clones, and not every one. The table lists about 27,000 clones, roughly four fifths of them singletons. CDR1 and CDR2 from the germline V gene are ENHRY and SYGVKD. V shed 11 bases and J shed 5 bases, with 13 bases lying between them. The CDR3 totals 12 residues. Notes on this clone: Antigen unknown.

The TCR sequence derives from a human donor who was the organ donor for an intestinal transplant. This chain uses TRBV10-3 with TRBJ2-1, with D uncertain. The sample was unstimulated CD8+ T cells sorted from spleen or lymph node cells, taken before transplant. The CDR3 DNA reads TGTGCCTCCACCGGTCGAGACAATGAGCAGTTCTTC. This translates into CASTGRDNEQFF.